What follows describes a single TCR beta chain. This clonotype was recorded a few times. The target of this receptor is not known. No base quality values were provided; no much bigger clone lies one nucleotide off. V drops 8 bases and J drops 4 bases, leaving 6 bases in between. The CDR3 measures 11 amino acids from cysteine to phenylalanine. Of all the DNA, just the CDR3 is kept, 33 bases in frame from base 1. The CDR1 and CDR2 encoded by the germline V gene (reference sequence) are MNHEY and SMNVEV. The source of the sample is a study of spatial heterogeneity in lung cancer (dated by TCRdb to between 2018 and 2020). With regard to the full study: Donors were 72 patients with early-stage, untreated non-small cell lung cancer from the lung TRACERx cohort. Follow-up PBMC samples were sequenced whenever available, with a median time to follow-up of about 2 years after resection. Beta-chain transcripts were consistently detected in greater numbers than alpha-chain transcripts, which likely reflects a higher abundance of beta-chain transcripts. In the raw uncorrected reads, each unique combination of TCR and UMI appeared on average more than ten times. The study quantitatively compared TCR alpha and beta repertoires across multiple tumor regions, matched nontumor lung and blood in non-small cell lung cancer. Nonsynonymous mutation counts, determined by whole-exome sequencing of tumor tissue, were related to features of the TCR repertoire. At surgery, 220 tumor regions, 61 to 75 matched nontumor lung samples and more than 50 PBMC samples were TCR-sequenced for both alpha and beta chains. Paper-wide results and their limitations: Ubiquitous expanded tumor TCRs showed up in blood more often at tumor resection than at routine follow-up. Confirming at a functional level the hypothesis that regional TCRs recognize regional mutations was considered to require additional single-cell paired TCR alpha and beta sequencing. Only approximately 13 patients were included in comparisons of baseline and follow-up blood repertoires.

Receptor libraries were prepared by 5' RACE. The sequencing machine was a NextSeq 500. To allow correction of PCR and sequencing errors, the TCR library protocol tagged every TCR cDNA molecule with a unique molecular identifier. For the original study's pipeline: TCR identification, UMI-based error correction and CDR3 extraction were all carried out with Decombinator tools. TCRs above a frequency of 2 per 1,000, corresponding to the top 1% of the tumor frequency distribution, were defined as expanded. Each repertoire was subsampled 100 times to 5,000 TCRs, after which Renyi diversity was computed with the R vegan package. CDR3 similarity networks were constructed using string-kernel similarity of amino acid triplets, with links drawn between CDR3s whose pairwise similarity was above 0.82. In-frame beta chains were kept once TCRdb had trimmed the public reads at Q25 with fastp and called clones with MiXCR. Rows matching on CDR3 protein sequence are summarized as one entry with the most common DNA and genes. The V and J calls, along with clone size, are taken from TCRdb and not from the paper's own processing. Within this sample are roughly 72,000 distinct CDR3 sequences, with 7.5% to 10% of them counted one time only. Approximately 2% of the sample is taken by the ten largest.

The time point label of this sample denotes: blood at routine non-recurrence follow-up after resection. For TCR sequencing, whole RNA was extracted from tumor and nontumor lung tissue, or from cryopreserved PBMC samples, and no cell sorting was done. A patient was chosen for TCR sequencing only when enough RNA was available from at least two tumor regions. Sample: PBMCs, taken at follow-up. The chain employs TRBV27 and TRBJ2-1, with no reliable assignment of the D segment. The TCR originated in a female donor with early-stage non-small cell lung cancer. The CDR3 reads CASGWYNEQFF. The DNA sequence reads TGTGCCAGCGGTTGGTACAATGAGCAGTTCTTC.